This entry is about one TCR beta chain. Its antigen is not identified. Cell sorting on a FACSAria was used to separate CD4+ and CD8+ T cells from the PBMCs. The data belong to a study of CD8+ T cells in alopecia areata. The authors extracted RNA and reverse transcribed it into cDNA as the sequencing template. The method was immunoSEQ multiplex PCR; TCRdb's version includes in-frame clones alone and lacks a portion of them. The sample gives some 180,000 clones, 56% of which show up once; around 5.1% is in the top ten. Study-wide results and caveats: When scalp samples are sequenced, resident alphabeta T cells of normal skin are also captured. Mice gave a clearer picture of TCR sharing than patients did, possibly for HLA-related reasons. Lesional scalp, notably in alopecia totalis/universalis, had clonality above that of normal scalp.

This CDR3 is built from 13 residues. In germline, CDR1 is SQVTM, CDR2 ANQGSEA. The junction had 2 bases not matched to a gene; V was cut back by 2 bases and J by 4 bases. Sequences were obtained from CD8+ T cells sorted from blood. The J gene is TRBJ2-1, the V gene TRBV29-1; 7 bases fit TRBD1. The receptor was isolated from a human donor in good health. CDR3 DNA sequence: TGCAGCGTTGAATGGGACAGATACAATGAGCAGTTCTTC. Protein sequence: CSVEWDRYNEQFF.